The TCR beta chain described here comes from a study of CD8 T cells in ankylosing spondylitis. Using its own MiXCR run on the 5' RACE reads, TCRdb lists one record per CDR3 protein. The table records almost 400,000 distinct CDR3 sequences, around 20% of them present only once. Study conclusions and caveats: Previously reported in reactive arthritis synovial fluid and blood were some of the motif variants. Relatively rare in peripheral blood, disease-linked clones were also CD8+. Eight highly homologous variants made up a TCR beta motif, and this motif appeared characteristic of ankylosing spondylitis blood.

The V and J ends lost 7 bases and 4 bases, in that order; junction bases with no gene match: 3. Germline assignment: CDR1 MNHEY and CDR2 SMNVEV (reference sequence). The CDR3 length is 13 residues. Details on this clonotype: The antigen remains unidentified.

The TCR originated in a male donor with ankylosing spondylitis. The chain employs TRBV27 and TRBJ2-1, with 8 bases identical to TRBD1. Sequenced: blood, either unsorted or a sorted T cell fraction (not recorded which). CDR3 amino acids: CASTRDRYNEQFF. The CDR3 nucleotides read TGTGCCAGCACCCGGGACAGGTACAATGAGCAGTTCTTC.